A selection of T cell receptor beta chains follows, all from one sample in a study of regulatory and conventional T cells in breast cancer. One entry per CDR3 protein results from TCRdb running MiXCR on the PCR reads. The table includes over a thousand distinct CDR3 sequences, 55% to 75% detected once. The sequencing sample was made of regulatory T cells from blood. The source of these receptors is a female donor in good health. Both conserved end residues are part of each CDR3. The D gene is left open where the match is weak. The size field is filled for only some rows; it gives once, few, many or a size class.

d_call	v_call	j_call	clone_size	cdr3_nt	cdr3_aa
.	TRBV4-1	TRBJ1-5	.	TGCGCCAGCAGCCAAGGGTATGGGGGAATGAACAATCAGCCCCAGCATTTT	CASSQGYGGMNNQPQHF
TRBD2	TRBV12-3/TRBV12-4	TRBJ2-5	.	TGTGCCAGCAGTCCCGGACTAGCGGGGGTCCAAGAGACCCAGTACTTC	CASSPGLAGVQETQYF
.	TRBV12-3/TRBV12-4	TRBJ2-5	.	TGTGCCAGCAGTTCATTACAGACCCAGTACTTC	CASSSLQTQYF
TRBD2	TRBV4-2	TRBJ2-3	.	TGTGCCAGCAGCACGCGACTAGCTAGCACAGATACGCAGTATTTT	CASSTRLASTDTQYF
.	TRBV4-1	TRBJ1-3	.	TGCGCCAGCAGCCAAGGCCGGACCATCCACGGAAACACCATATATTTT	CASSQGRTIHGNTIYF
.	TRBV5-1	TRBJ2-7	.	TGCGCCAGCAGCCCCCCGGGGCGAGCCTACGAGCAGTACTTC	CASSPPGRAYEQYF
TRBD2	TRBV29-1	TRBJ2-5	few	TGCAGCGTTGTTCCGGGACTAGCTACGGAGACCCAGTACTTC	CSVVPGLATETQYF
.	TRBV7-3	TRBJ2-3	.	TGTGCCAGCAGCTTAGGGGGCCCCACGGATACGCAGTATTTT	CASSLGGPTDTQYF
.	TRBV20-1	TRBJ1-2	.	TGCAGTGCTAGAGATCCTAGGGACATAGGGTATGGCTACACCTTC	CSARDPRDIGYGYTF
TRBD1	TRBV30	TRBJ1-2	.	TGTGCCTGGAGTCCCGCGACAGGGGAGAACTATGGCTACACCTTC	CAWSPATGENYGYTF
TRBD1	TRBV20-1	TRBJ2-7	few	TGCAGTGCTTTCGGGACAGACTACGAGCAGTACTTC	CSAFGTDYEQYF
.	TRBV5-1	TRBJ2-6	.	TGCGCCAGCAGCTTGGATGGGGCCAACGTCCTGACTTTC	CASSLDGANVLTF
.	TRBV5-6	TRBJ2-3	.	TGTGCCAGCAGCGCGCCAACAGGGTTCGGTGATACGCAGTATTTT	CASSAPTGFGDTQYF
TRBD1	TRBV11-2	TRBJ1-2	.	TGTGCCAGCAGCCAGCGGACAGGACTCTATGGCTACACCTTC	CASSQRTGLYGYTF
.	TRBV6-5	TRBJ2-2	.	TGTGCCAGCAGTTATTCGGGGTACACCGGGGAGCTGTTTTTT	CASSYSGYTGELFF
.	TRBV4-3	TRBJ1-2	.	TGCGCCAGCAGCCAAGATGTTCTCATTCTCGAGGAGGGCTACACCTTC	CASSQDVLILEEGYTF
.	TRBV29-1	TRBJ1-1	.	TGCAGCATCTACCGGACAACCGGAACTGAAGCTTTCTTT	CSIYRTTGTEAFF
.	TRBV7-4	TRBJ1-6	few	TGTGCCAGCAGCCCCTGGACCGTAAGCTCCTATAATTCACCCCTCCACTTT	CASSPWTVSSYNSPLHF
.	TRBV24-1	TRBJ1-5	.	TGTGCCACCAGTGCTGGGACCCTTTTTACCGATAGCAATCAGCCCCAGCATTTT	CATSAGTLFTDSNQPQHF
TRBD1	TRBV6-2/TRBV6-3	TRBJ1-5	.	TGTGCCAGCAGTTTACAGGGGGCGCGTCAGCCCCAGCATTTT	CASSLQGARQPQHF
.	TRBV6-5	TRBJ2-5	few	TGTGCCAGCAGCCTTAGACAGACGGAGACCCAGTACTTC	CASSLRQTETQYF
.	TRBV10-3	TRBJ1-3	.	TGTGCCATCAGGCCCGGGCTTTCTGGAAACACCATATATTTT	CAIRPGLSGNTIYF
.	TRBV27	TRBJ1-1	.	TGTGCCAGCAGTTTTGGTGGAGCGGGGAACACTGAAGCTTTCTTT	CASSFGGAGNTEAFF
.	TRBV7-2	TRBJ1-5	few	TGTGCCAGCAGCTTAGCTCCCTCAGGGGTTTGGAATCAGCCCCAGCATTTT	CASSLAPSGVWNQPQHF
.	TRBV4-1	TRBJ2-1	few	TGCGCCAGCAGCCAAGACATCTCGTCCTACAATGAGCAGTTCTTC	CASSQDISSYNEQFF
TRBD1	TRBV7-2	TRBJ2-4	.	TGTGCCAGCACCCTCGGACAGGGAAACATTCAGTACTTC	CASTLGQGNIQYF
TRBD2	TRBV25-1	TRBJ2-7	.	TGTGCCAGTAGATCTAGCGGGACCTACGAGCAGTACTTC	CASRSSGTYEQYF
.	TRBV9	TRBJ1-6	.	TGTGCCAGCAGCCTCCGGCCGGGGGTAGAGACACCCCTCCACTTT	CASSLRPGVETPLHF
.	TRBV7-2	TRBJ2-5	.	TGTGCCAGCAGCTTCCACAGTAGGGGCAACCCGAACTTC	CASSFHSRGNPNF
.	TRBV7-9	TRBJ1-6	.	TGTGCCAGCAGCGCACCAACGGGGAGCTCCTATAATTCACCCCTCCACTTT	CASSAPTGSSYNSPLHF
.	TRBV5-1	TRBJ1-2	.	TGCGCCAGCAGCTTGCGCGGCTTCGATAACTATGGCTACACCTTC	CASSLRGFDNYGYTF
.	TRBV12-3/TRBV12-4	TRBJ1-2	few	TGTGCCAGCAGCGCCGACAGAAATCTCGGCTACACCTTC	CASSADRNLGYTF
.	TRBV7-8	TRBJ1-4	.	TGTGCCAGCAGCCAAGACCTTAGGCGGAAACTGTTTTTT	CASSQDLRRKLFF
.	TRBV6-6	TRBJ2-1	.	TGTGCCAGCAGTTACGTAATCCCGGGACCGGAGCAGTTCTTC	CASSYVIPGPEQFF
.	TRBV11-1	TRBJ2-1	.	TGTGCCAGCAGCTTAGAGGGAATCTCCAATGAGCAGTTCTTC	CASSLEGISNEQFF
TRBD2	TRBV7-2	TRBJ2-5	few	TGTGCCAGCACCCTCTGGGGACTAGGCCAAGAGACCCAGTACTTC	CASTLWGLGQETQYF
.	TRBV6-2/TRBV6-3	TRBJ2-7	.	TGTGCCAGCAGTCGGCTAGGGCCCTACGAGCAGTACTTC	CASSRLGPYEQYF
TRBD1	TRBV6-6	TRBJ1-6	.	TGTGCCAGCAGTTCCGGACAGGGCCCTAATTCACCCCTCCACTTT	CASSSGQGPNSPLHF
.	TRBV6-5	TRBJ2-3	few	TGTGCCAGCAGTTCGCTAGATACGCAGTATTTT	CASSSLDTQYF
.	TRBV29-1	TRBJ2-3	few	TGCAGCGTTGGGCGAGCGGAATCTAGCACAGATACGCAGTATTTT	CSVGRAESSTDTQYF
.	TRBV5-1	TRBJ2-3	.	TGCGCCAGCAGCTTGGGTTCGATCACAGATACGCAGTATTTT	CASSLGSITDTQYF
TRBD2	TRBV5-1	TRBJ2-3	few	TGCGCCAGCAGCTTGGGGACTAGCGGGAGCACGGATACGCAGTATTTT	CASSLGTSGSTDTQYF
TRBD2	TRBV2	TRBJ2-1	.	TGTGCCAGCAGTGGGGTTAGCGGGTTTTACAATGAGCAGTTCTTC	CASSGVSGFYNEQFF
.	TRBV7-2	TRBJ2-7	.	TGTGCCAGCAGCTTCGACCCGGGCTCCTACGAGCAGTACTTC	CASSFDPGSYEQYF
TRBD1	TRBV18	TRBJ1-2	few	TGTGCCAGCTCACCACCCCCGACAGGGGTCTACTATGGCTACACCTTC	CASSPPPTGVYYGYTF